What follows are 21 T cell receptor beta chains derived from one specimen sequenced in a study of regulatory T cells in long-lasting Graves disease. Arm-PCR of CDR3 regions and iRepertoire HTBI primers were the basis on which TCR beta libraries were built. In TCRdb, the multiplex PCR reads were re-called with MiXCR into one record per CDR3 protein. This table holds roughly 300,000 distinct CDR3 sequences, around 20% found once. Noted time point: persistent/refractory GD, antithyroid drugs over 5 years with positive TRAb. After RNA was extracted from PBMCs, the TCR library was made from it. Sequencing was performed on peripheral blood mononuclear cells (PBMCs), taken when the disease was refractory, from a patient treated with antithyroid drugs. These receptors were obtained from a female donor with Graves disease.

This clonotype was detected many times. The chain combines TRBV18 with TRBJ1-1, with D uncertain. Germline assignment: CDR1 KGHSH and CDR2 LQKENI. This CDR3 has 13 residues. The V and J ends lost 8 bases and 0 bases respectively, with 10 bases between them. CDR3 sequence reads: CASSPRVNTEAFF. CDR3 DNA: TGTGCCAGCAGTCCCCGGGTGAACACTGAAGCTTTCTTT.

This clonotype was detected ten times or more. This sequence joins TRBV7-9 and TRBJ1-5, with a tentative D call TRBD1 (5 bases). The CDR3 spans 16 residues. Trimming cost V 1 base and J 0 bases, with 10 bases left between them. Germline V gene sequence: CDR1 SEHNR, CDR2 FQNEAQ (reference sequence). The CDR3 DNA sequence: TGTGCCAGCAGCTTAGATGGGAGGGGTAGCAATCAGCCCCAGCATTTT. Its translation: CASSLDGRGSNQPQHF.

Concerning this clonotype: The junction does not match germline at one end; this may be a read error. The V gene is TRBV2, the J gene TRBJ2-1; 7 bases match TRBD1. This CDR3 has 15 residues. Germline CDR1 SNHLY, CDR2 FYNNEI. The CDR3 region has the DNA TGTGCCAGCAGTGTACCGGGACAGTCCTTCAATGAGCAGTTCTTC. It specifies CASSVPGQSFNEQFF. The whole variable domain, filled in from reference TRBV2 and TRBJ2-1, reads EPEVTQTPSHQVTQMGQEVILRCVPISNHLYFYWYRQILGQKVEFLVSFYNNEISEKSEIFDDQFSVERPDGSNFTLKIRSTKLEDSAMYFCASSVPGQSFNEQFFGPGTRLTVL.

This clonotype has ten or more counts. The chain uses TRBV11-2 and TRBJ1-4; TRBD1 matches 9 bases. V trimming: 1 base; J trimming: 11 bases; junction bases outside the gene matches: 8. The CDR3 is made up of 15 amino acids. CDR1 is SGHAT, CDR2 FQNNGV, per germline. As DNA, the CDR3 is TGTGCCAGCAGCTTAGGGACAGGGGTTGTGGTGAAACTGTTTTTT. This sequence encodes CASSLGTGVVVKLFF.

This clonotype was observed many times. This chain uses TRBV2 with TRBJ1-2; TRBD1 might be the D (5 bases). This CDR3 has 13 residues. The ends were cut back, 7 bases at V and 6 bases at J, with 15 bases in the middle. Per the germline V gene, CDR1 is SNHLY and CDR2 is FYNNEI. In DNA, the CDR3 is TGTGCCAGCACTCCCCGGGGCACCGATGGCTACACCTTC. It is translated as CASTPRGTDGYTF.

This clonotype was counted ten times or more. The chain has TRBV2 and TRBJ2-5, with D unclear. The ends were cut back, 3 bases at V and 4 bases at J, with 12 bases in the middle. This CDR3 spans 14 amino acids. Germline values: CDR1 SNHLY, CDR2 FYNNEI. CDR3 DNA: TGTGCCAGCAGTGAGCTACCGAGCCGAGAGACCCAGTACTTC. Its protein is CASSELPSRETQYF.

There are many counts of this clonotype. In nucleotides, the CDR3 is TGCAGCGTTGAAGCAGGCCAGGGAAGTGTTGAAGCTTTCTTT. It codes for CSVEAGQGSVEAFF. The rearrangement joins TRBV29-1 to TRBJ1-1; a weak D match, TRBD1 (5 bases). This CDR3 has 14 residues. The germline gives CDR1 SQVTM, CDR2 ANQGSEA. The V end was cut by 1 base, the J end by 7 bases, with 16 bases between.

This clonotype was picked up many times. The junction departs from germline at one end; a sequencing error may be responsible. The chain joins TRBV12-3 or TRBV12-4 to TRBJ2-7, with TRBD1 matching 7 bases. The length of the CDR3 is 14 residues. The CDR3 sequence: CASRLGTASYEQYF. The CDR3 bases are TGTGCCAGCAGATTAGGGACAGCTTCCTACGAGCAGTACTTC.

In its sample, this clonotype was seen many times. The V gene is TRBV28, the J gene TRBJ1-4; TRBD1 aligns across 7 bases. The V segment lost 7 bases and the J segment 7 bases; nucleotides outside the gene matches: 15. Per the germline V gene, CDR1 is MDHEN and CDR2 is SYDVKM. The CDR3 spans 16 residues. The CDR3 nucleotides read TGTGCCAGCAATGGACAGGACCTCGGCAGTAGTGAAAAACTGTTTTTT. Its translation: CASNGQDLGSSEKLFF.

Worth noting for this clonotype: A much larger clone lies a single base off, so this may be a read error. This rearrangement joins TRBV3-1 to TRBJ2-5; 14 bases fit TRBD2. The germline V gene encodes CDR1 LGHDT and CDR2 YNNKEL (reference sequence). This CDR3 contains 14 residues. J gave up 7 bases and V 10 bases, and 8 bases lay outside the gene matches. Here the CDR3 reads CATGLAGGWGTQYF. The CDR3 nucleotides are TGTGCCACAGGACTAGCGGGAGGTTGGGGGACCCAGTACTTC.

This clonotype was picked up many times. The rearrangement joins TRBV2 to TRBJ2-1, with D perhaps TRBD2 (6 bases). The CDR3 has 15 amino acids. Germline CDR1 reads SNHLY; CDR2 reads FYNNEI. V lost 7 bases and J lost 0, with 13 bases in between. CDR3 region: CASTAGLSSYNEQFF. CDR3 bases: TGTGCCAGCACCGCCGGACTAAGCTCCTACAATGAGCAGTTCTTC.

A few counts support this clonotype. V is TRBV6-4 and J is TRBJ1-2, with D maybe TRBD1 (5 bases). The germline gives CDR1 MRHNA, CDR2 SNTAGT. CDR3 length: 13 amino acids. V lost 0 bases, J lost 7 bases, and 9 bases lay in between. In nucleotides, the CDR3 is TGTGCCAGCAGTGACTCGTTGGGGGGTGGCTACACCTTC. Its translation is CASSDSLGGGYTF.

J is TRBJ1-5 and V is TRBV27; no clear D gene. CDR3 size: 17 residues. The germline V and J ends were trimmed by 4 bases and 0 bases, with 16 bases remaining between them. Germline V gene sequence: CDR1 MNHEY, CDR2 SMNVEV (reference sequence). In DNA form, the CDR3 reads TGTGCCAGCAGTTCCCTCGGAGGTGTGTATAGCAATCAGCCCCAGCATTTT. Amino acid sequence: CASSSLGGVYSNQPQHF.

The J gene is TRBJ2-1, the V gene TRBV10-3; 16 bases are a match to TRBD2. Germline assignment: CDR1 ENHRY and CDR2 SYGVKD. The CDR3 totals 14 residues. J lost 9 bases, V lost 10 bases, and 6 bases had no gene match. The CDR3 spells CATSGTSGRVEQFF. The CDR3 DNA sequence: TGTGCCACGTCCGGGACTAGCGGGAGGGTTGAGCAGTTCTTC.

As to this clonotype: A read error may be the cause here, since a much bigger clone is one base away. This chain links TRBV12-3 or TRBV12-4 with TRBJ1-1; no definite D call. CDR3 length equals 14 residues. CDR3 region: CASTLKRANTEASF. The CDR3 nucleotides are TGTGCCAGCACCCTAAAGCGGGCGAACACTGAAGCTTCCTTT.

The chain combines TRBV7-9 with TRBJ2-5; tentatively, D is TRBD1 or TRBD2 (6 bases each). Germline assignment: CDR1 SEHNR and CDR2 FQNEAQ (reference sequence). V lost 4 bases to trimming and J lost 5 bases, with 8 bases between them. The CDR3 is 12 amino acids. DNA for the CDR3: TGTGCCAGCAGCTGGGGGGCGGAGACCCAGTACTTC. It encodes CASSWGAETQYF.

The table lists this clonotype with a few counts. This sequence joins TRBV20-1 and TRBJ1-1; 7 bases align to TRBD1. Germline V gene data show CDR1 as DFQATT and CDR2 as SNEGSKA (reference sequence). The CDR3 consists of 15 residues. V dropped 7 bases and J dropped 5; count of bases not matched to a gene: 16. CDR3 in DNA: TGCAGTGGCCGGCGGGGCAGGGGGTTTCGTACTGAAGCTTTCTTT. Protein product: CSGRRGRGFRTEAFF.

This clonotype was seen ten or more times. The rearrangement links TRBV12-3 or TRBV12-4 to TRBJ2-7; 11 positions agree with TRBD1. CDR3 size: 15 residues. J lost 5 bases, V lost 3 bases, and 6 bases had no gene match. CDR3 nucleotides: TGTGCCAGCAGTTTGACCCGGACAGGGGGCAACGAGCAGTACTTC. Protein sequence: CASSLTRTGGNEQYF.

The rearrangement links TRBV28 to TRBJ1-5; tentative D call: TRBD1 (5 bases). Germline loops: CDR1 MDHEN, CDR2 SYDVKM. The length of the CDR3 is 14 residues. Trimming cost V 7 bases and J 9 bases, with 19 bases left between them. The CDR3 DNA reads as TGTGCCAGCACCCCCGGGGGGGAGAGGGGGCCCCAGCATTTT. Amino acids: CASTPGGERGPQHF.

V and J are TRBV25-1 and TRBJ1-1; a possible D gene is TRBD1 (5 bases). Germline V gene sequence: CDR1 MGHDK, CDR2 SYGVNS. Trimming pared 4 bases from V and 4 bases from J, leaving 16 bases between. The CDR3 length is 15 residues. The CDR3 is CASSAAPGWGTEAFF. CDR3 DNA: TGTGCCAGCAGTGCTGCACCAGGGTGGGGCACTGAAGCTTTCTTT.

This chain joins TRBV29-1 and TRBJ2-3; 7 bases agree with TRBD1. The J segment lost 1 base and the V segment lost 7 bases, leaving 8 bases of the junction unmatched. Per the germline V gene, CDR1 is SQVTM and CDR2 is ANQGSEA. The CDR3 consists of 14 residues. The chain's CDR3 is CSADRAGGTDTQYF. The CDR3 DNA is TGCAGCGCCGACAGGGCAGGGGGCACAGATACGCAGTATTTT.